A selection of T cell receptor beta chains follows, all from one sample in a study of blood T cells in healthy people across ages. TCRdb processed the 5' RACE reads anew with MiXCR; each CDR3 protein has one entry. This repertoire shows approximately 800,000 distinct CDR3 sequences, around half found once; its top ten account for around 18%. The sequenced sample was blood. These receptors were obtained from a man older than 75 in good health. Both conserved end residues are part of each CDR3. Each record gives: J gene, V gene, D gene, clone size, CDR3 protein, CDR3 DNA. D genes are given only for firm matches. For some rows the clone size is stated as once, few or many, or as a class when expanded; others skip it.

J: TRBJ2-3
V: TRBV4-2
D: -
size: -
CDR3: CASSQGIQGMAGTQYF
DNA: TGTGCCAGCAGCCAAGGAATCCAGGGCATGGCAGGTACGCAGTATTTT

J: TRBJ2-5
V: TRBV20-1
D: -
size: few
CDR3: CSAPTPGHPYQETQYF
DNA: TGCAGTGCGCCAACCCCGGGACACCCGTACCAAGAGACCCAGTACTTC

J: TRBJ2-1
V: TRBV12-3/TRBV12-4
D: -
size: once
CDR3: CATFQSSYNEQFF
DNA: TGTGCCACCTTTCAATCCAGCTACAATGAGCAGTTCTTC

J: TRBJ1-5
V: TRBV7-2
D: TRBD1
size: -
CDR3: CASSLAGQGREPQHF
DNA: TGTGCCAGCAGCTTAGCCGGACAGGGAAGAGAGCCCCAGCATTTT

J: TRBJ2-3
V: TRBV6-2/TRBV6-3
D: TRBD2
size: -
CDR3: CASSLAGEQDTQYF
DNA: TGTGCCAGCAGTTTAGCGGGAGAGCAAGATACGCAGTATTTT

J: TRBJ2-6
V: TRBV6-1
D: -
size: -
CDR3: CASSGHNSGANVLTF
DNA: TGTGCCAGCAGTGGACATAACTCTGGGGCCAACGTCCTGACTTTC

J: TRBJ2-1
V: TRBV3-1
D: TRBD1
size: -
CDR3: CASSQVQGAGEQFF
DNA: TGTGCCAGCAGCCAAGTACAGGGGGCTGGTGAGCAGTTCTTC

J: TRBJ2-3
V: TRBV20-1
D: TRBD1
size: -
CDR3: CSATTGIGTDTQYF
DNA: TGCAGTGCCACGACAGGGATTGGGACAGATACGCAGTATTTT

J: TRBJ2-1
V: TRBV7-2
D: -
size: -
CDR3: CATKGARLAAPNEQFF
DNA: TGTGCCACCAAGGGGGCGCGACTAGCCGCGCCCAATGAGCAGTTCTTC

J: TRBJ2-7
V: TRBV2
D: TRBD1
size: -
CDR3: CASSDGQGVGNEQYF
DNA: TGTGCCAGCAGTGATGGGCAGGGGGTAGGCAATGAGCAGTACTTC

J: TRBJ2-5
V: TRBV5-1
D: -
size: many
CDR3: CASSWGVQETQYF
DNA: TGCGCCAGCAGCTGGGGGGTCCAAGAGACCCAGTACTTC

J: TRBJ2-1
V: TRBV18
D: TRBD1
size: few
CDR3: CASSDRGHNEQFF
DNA: TGTGCCAGCTCAGACAGGGGCCACAATGAGCAGTTCTTC

J: TRBJ2-1
V: TRBV11-2
D: TRBD2
size: once
CDR3: CASSKSGGNEQFF
DNA: TGTGCCAGCAGCAAGAGCGGGGGGAATGAGCAGTTCTTC

J: TRBJ2-3
V: TRBV6-5
D: TRBD2
size: -
CDR3: CASSYGTSGGNTQYF
DNA: TGTGCCAGCAGTTACGGGACTAGCGGGGGTAATACGCAGTATTTT

J: TRBJ1-6
V: TRBV29-1
D: -
size: -
CDR3: CSVGDTGNSPLHF
DNA: TGCAGCGTTGGGGACACGGGGAATTCACCCCTCCACTTT

J: TRBJ2-7
V: TRBV18
D: -
size: -
CDR3: CASSPTTGRVHEQYF
DNA: TGTGCCAGCTCACCGACGACAGGGAGGGTCCACGAGCAGTACTTC

J: TRBJ2-3
V: TRBV5-1
D: TRBD1
size: -
CDR3: CASGSDRGGLDTQYF
DNA: TGCGCCAGCGGCTCCGACAGGGGGGGGTTGGATACGCAGTATTTT

J: TRBJ1-2
V: TRBV12-3/TRBV12-4
D: -
size: -
CDR3: CASSPTASHRDGYTF
DNA: TGTGCCAGCAGCCCAACAGCATCTCATAGGGATGGCTACACCTTC

J: TRBJ2-3
V: TRBV20-1
D: TRBD2
size: -
CDR3: CSALRGTSGSLGTDTQYF
DNA: TGCAGTGCTCTGCGGGGGACTAGCGGGAGTTTGGGCACAGATACGCAGTATTTT

J: TRBJ2-3
V: TRBV27
D: TRBD1
size: -
CDR3: CASRARGLTQYF
DNA: TGTGCCAGCAGGGCGAGGGGGCTCACGCAGTATTTT

J: TRBJ2-5
V: TRBV12-3/TRBV12-4
D: TRBD2
size: -
CDR3: CASTEGAGGVRETQYF
DNA: TGTGCCAGCACCGAGGGTGCGGGAGGGGTTCGGGAGACCCAGTACTTC

J: TRBJ2-7
V: TRBV5-1
D: -
size: -
CDR3: CASSLTKYEQYF
DNA: TGCGCCAGCAGCTTGACCAAGTACGAGCAGTACTTC

J: TRBJ2-5
V: TRBV5-1
D: -
size: -
CDR3: CASSTQRQETQYF
DNA: TGCGCCAGCAGCACACAGCGCCAAGAGACCCAGTACTTC

J: TRBJ2-4
V: TRBV28
D: TRBD2
size: many
CDR3: CASSRGTSGTKNIQYF
DNA: TGTGCCAGCAGCCGAGGGACTAGCGGGACCAAAAACATTCAGTACTTC

J: TRBJ2-7
V: TRBV7-8
D: TRBD1
size: -
CDR3: CASSFAGGTYEQYF
DNA: TGTGCCAGCAGCTTCGCAGGGGGCACCTACGAGCAGTACTTC

J: TRBJ1-2
V: TRBV7-2
D: -
size: -
CDR3: CANSRCLGYGYTF
DNA: TGTGCCAACAGCCGATGCCTCGGGTACGGCTACACCTTC

J: TRBJ2-3
V: TRBV27
D: TRBD1
size: -
CDR3: CASSSQGACSTDTQYF
DNA: TGTGCCAGCAGTTCCCAGGGGGCTTGCAGCACAGATACGCAGTATTTT

J: TRBJ2-1
V: TRBV12-3/TRBV12-4
D: TRBD1
size: -
CDR3: CASSRGRDRGSEQFF
DNA: TGTGCCAGCAGTCGAGGACGGGACAGGGGCAGTGAGCAGTTCTTC

J: TRBJ1-5
V: TRBV29-1
D: -
size: few
CDR3: CSAGDGRAQPQHF
DNA: TGCAGCGCTGGGGACGGCAGAGCTCAGCCCCAGCATTTT

J: TRBJ1-2
V: TRBV7-9
D: -
size: -
CDR3: CASSFMGREDGYTF
DNA: TGTGCCAGCAGCTTCATGGGCAGGGAGGATGGCTACACCTTC

J: TRBJ1-1
V: TRBV7-3
D: -
size: -
CDR3: CASSSHTENTEAFF
DNA: TGTGCCAGCAGCTCCCATACAGAGAACACTGAAGCTTTCTTT

J: TRBJ2-3
V: TRBV5-1
D: TRBD1
size: -
CDR3: CASSFKGAQADTQYF
DNA: TGCGCCAGCAGCTTCAAGGGGGCGCAGGCAGATACGCAGTATTTT

J: TRBJ2-6
V: TRBV20-1
D: -
size: -
CDR3: CSAPTLSGANVLTF
DNA: TGCAGTGCGCCGACACTGTCTGGGGCCAACGTCCTGACTTTC

J: TRBJ2-2
V: TRBV2
D: TRBD2
size: -
CDR3: CATWTSGTGELFF
DNA: TGTGCCACCTGGACTAGCGGCACCGGGGAGCTGTTTTTT

J: TRBJ2-5
V: TRBV10-3
D: -
size: once
CDR3: CAISESSRGGSNEQYF
DNA: TGTGCCATCAGTGAGTCCTCTCGAGGAGGCTCAAATGAGCAGTACTTC

J: TRBJ1-2
V: TRBV29-1
D: -
size: few
CDR3: CSVDVGSYGYTF
DNA: TGCAGCGTTGATGTCGGGTCCTATGGCTACACCTTC

J: TRBJ2-3
V: TRBV21-1
D: -
size: many
CDR3: CASSQRTVSTDTQYF
DNA: TGTGCCAGCAGCCAGCGGACAGTGAGCACAGATACGCAGTATTTT

J: TRBJ2-5
V: TRBV4-3
D: TRBD1
size: few
CDR3: CASSQVWTGEETQYF
DNA: TGCGCCAGCAGCCAAGTCTGGACAGGGGAAGAGACCCAGTACTTC

J: TRBJ2-7
V: TRBV12-3/TRBV12-4
D: -
size: few
CDR3: CASSRGSRKYEQYF
DNA: TGTGCCAGCAGTCGGGGTTCCCGAAAATACGAGCAGTACTTC

J: TRBJ2-3
V: TRBV12-3/TRBV12-4
D: -
size: many
CDR3: CASQKGDTQYF
DNA: TGTGCCAGCCAAAAGGGAGATACGCAGTATTTT

J: TRBJ1-2
V: TRBV2
D: -
size: -
CDR3: CASRDDNHYGYTF
DNA: TGTGCCAGCAGGGACGATAATCACTATGGCTACACCTTC

J: TRBJ2-7
V: TRBV7-2
D: -
size: few
CDR3: CASRGPGTSSYEQYF
DNA: TGTGCCAGCAGGGGTCCTGGGACATCTTCTTACGAGCAGTACTTC

J: TRBJ2-1
V: TRBV5-5
D: TRBD1
size: -
CDR3: CASSLSGQLYNEQFF
DNA: TGTGCCAGCAGCTTGTCGGGACAGCTCTACAATGAGCAGTTCTTC

J: TRBJ2-4
V: TRBV5-6
D: TRBD1
size: -
CDR3: CTSSLGPGGAKNIQYF
DNA: TGTACCAGCAGCTTGGGGCCAGGGGGAGCCAAAAACATTCAGTACTTC

J: TRBJ2-3
V: TRBV5-1
D: -
size: -
CDR3: CASSLAPYSTDTQYF
DNA: TGCGCCAGCAGCTTGGCCCCATACAGCACAGATACGCAGTATTTT

J: TRBJ1-1
V: TRBV4-3
D: -
size: -
CDR3: CASSQESIGVTEAFF
DNA: TGCGCCAGCAGCCAAGAAAGTATCGGGGTAACTGAAGCTTTCTTT

J: TRBJ1-5
V: TRBV7-3
D: -
size: -
CDR3: CASHPPQHF
DNA: TGTGCCTCCCACCCACCTCAGCATTTT

J: TRBJ2-2
V: TRBV7-3
D: TRBD1
size: few
CDR3: CASSQRGMIGTGNTGELFF
DNA: TGTGCCAGCAGCCAAAGGGGTATGATCGGGACAGGGAACACCGGGGAGCTGTTTTTT

J: TRBJ2-5
V: TRBV5-1
D: -
size: few
CDR3: CASSLTRTTAQETQYF
DNA: TGCGCCAGCAGCTTGACCAGAACTACCGCCCAAGAGACCCAGTACTTC

J: TRBJ2-5
V: TRBV12-3/TRBV12-4
D: TRBD1
size: -
CDR3: CASRRTGKKETQYF
DNA: TGTGCCAGCAGACGGACAGGGAAAAAAGAGACCCAGTACTTC

J: TRBJ2-5
V: TRBV7-2
D: -
size: many
CDR3: CASSRTRAQETQYF
DNA: TGTGCCAGCAGCAGAACGAGGGCACAAGAGACCCAGTACTTC

J: TRBJ2-1
V: TRBV15
D: TRBD2
size: -
CDR3: CATSRNLAGGLDEQFF
DNA: TGTGCCACCAGCAGAAATCTAGCGGGAGGGCTGGATGAGCAGTTCTTC

J: TRBJ2-5
V: TRBV28
D: TRBD1
size: few
CDR3: CVISVPGGEQYF
DNA: TGTGTCATCAGTGTCCCAGGGGGTGAGCAGTACTTC

J: TRBJ1-5
V: TRBV10-3
D: -
size: once
CDR3: CAISDQTRRVGGPQHF
DNA: TGTGCCATCAGTGACCAAACAAGGAGGGTGGGCGGGCCCCAGCATTTT

J: TRBJ2-7
V: TRBV20-1
D: TRBD2
size: -
CDR3: CSAQSGGEYEQYF
DNA: TGCAGTGCTCAAAGCGGGGGGGAATACGAGCAGTACTTC

J: TRBJ2-3
V: TRBV6-6
D: -
size: -
CDR3: CASSLTGTPGPDTQYF
DNA: TGTGCCAGCAGTTTAACCGGGACTCCCGGCCCAGATACGCAGTATTTT

J: TRBJ2-3
V: TRBV5-1
D: TRBD1
size: many
CDR3: CASSLGSGQGTGTDTQYF
DNA: TGCGCCAGCAGTCTTGGATCTGGACAGGGGACCGGCACAGATACGCAGTATTTT

J: TRBJ2-4
V: TRBV20-1
D: TRBD2
size: once
CDR3: CSAGGVGGKNIQYF
DNA: TGCAGTGCTGGGGGGGTCGGGGGGAAAAACATTCAGTACTTC